What follows is one T cell receptor beta chain and its context. The target of this receptor is not known. The record has no base qualities; no much larger clone is one base away. The sample's treatment or condition label is to be understood as: randomized to nivolumab then ipilimumab (arm A) or the reverse (arm B). No trial patient had received prior DNA-damaging chemotherapy. On a FACS Aria II flow cytometer, live CD3+CD8+ cells that were negative for CD19 and CD56 were sorted from thawed PBMCs. The samples were obtained from melanoma patients enrolled in CheckMate 064, an open-label, randomized phase II trial testing sequential checkpoint blockade. Peripheral blood mononuclear cells were collected by leukapheresis, purified using Ficoll-Paque, and frozen in human serum containing approximately 9.4% DMSO. Right after sorting, the blood CD3+CD8+ cells were verified to be >95% pure, and DNA extraction followed.

The immunoSEQ Assay was used to immunosequence TCRbeta CDR3 regions from genomic DNA. Prior to high-throughput sequencing, genomic DNA was amplified by bias-controlled multiplex PCR. On the authors' methods: To quantify the absolute abundance of each unique TCRbeta CDR3 region, the sequences were collapsed and filtered. Clonality was defined as 1 minus Pielou's evenness and was calculated using productive rearrangements only. Clones with significantly greater frequencies in on-treatment versus baseline samples were identified using a previously published method. Sourced from immuneACCESS, this table was stored by TCRdb with only in-frame sequences that have V and J called. A share of the clones is absent; for the studies checked, an unresolved V gene accounts for under half, and the remainder has no known explanation. V and J calls and clone size are given by that table; D and trimming were obtained from the DNA. A total of tens of thousands of clones appear in this sample, approximately 78% of them only once. Over 9.5% of the sample is in the top ten clones.

The data stem from a study of sequential checkpoint blockade in melanoma (dated by TCRdb to about 2019). Turning to the overall study: Patients were randomized 1:1 to first-line nivolumab followed by ipilimumab (arm A) or ipilimumab followed by nivolumab (arm B). Both trial sequences were followed by maintenance nivolumab. General study outcomes and caveats: Validation of the response-prediction model combining TCR metrics and mutation burden is needed in larger, independent patient cohorts.

Looking up the germline V gene (reference sequence) yields CDR1 SEHNR and CDR2 FQNEAQ. The CDR3 runs 15 amino acids, cysteine and phenylalanine included. Only the CDR3 portion is preserved as DNA: 45 bases, with reading frame beginning at the first base. Germline trimming amounts to 4 bases on V and 3 bases on J, with 3 as the count of junction bases outside the gene matches. The chain is assembled from TRBV7-9 and TRBJ2-3; 11 bases in the middle match TRBD2. This TCR came from a human donor with melanoma. The sequences come from CD8+ T cells sorted from blood (inferred from file names), collected from a patient given nivolumab and ipilimumab in sequence. The CDR3: CASSWGLAETDTQYF. The DNA sequence is TGTGCCAGCAGCTGGGGACTAGCGGAGACAGATACGCAGTATTTT.